The rows below give T cell receptor beta chains drawn from one sample of a study of graft-versus-host responses after intestinal transplantation. What these receptors recognize is not known. Profiled with immunoSEQ multiplex PCR; TCRdb holds only in-frame clones, not every one. This sample yields roughly 90,000 clones, of which about 85% are seen a single time; approximately 0.28% belongs to the top ten. The source material was unstimulated CD4+ T cells sorted from spleen or lymph node cells, sampled before transplant. Source of these receptors: a human donor who was the organ donor for an intestinal transplant. Each CDR3 is given with its conserved first and last residue.

j_gene | v_gene | CDR3aa
TRBJ2-1 | TRBV5-4 | CASSTSLWTSGIGEQFF
TRBJ1-2 | TRBV29-1 | CSVAGKEANYGYTF
TRBJ1-1 | TRBV7-8 | CASSFQRLNTEAFF
TRBJ2-2 | TRBV5-4 | CASSGGVHTGELFF
TRBJ1-1 | TRBV7-3 | CASSLSGNTEAFF
TRBJ1-1 | TRBV7-6 | CASSSGRYMNTEAFF
TRBJ2-1 | TRBV7-3 | CASSPRGPSGSYNEQFF
TRBJ2-1 | TRBV19 | CASTLTGGINEQFF
TRBJ1-2 | TRBV6-5 | CASSYGDRVDGYTF
TRBJ2-1 | TRBV7-2 | CASSFGQGRYNEQFF
TRBJ2-4 | TRBV19 | CASSGTGWNIQYF
TRBJ1-2 | TRBV5-5 | CASSDGTGQPVLPLSYGYTF
TRBJ2-3 | TRBV6-1 | CATPASGF
TRBJ2-5 | TRBV28 | CASTLVAGAETQYF
TRBJ2-7 | TRBV6-6 | CASSYGGQGGYEQYF
NA | TRBV7-2 | CASSLDGNNYEQYF
TRBJ2-1 | TRBV6-5 | CASSLTSGAAYGEQFF
TRBJ1-2 | TRBV6-5 | CASSYLGLSGYTF
TRBJ2-6 | TRBV7-7 | CASSGSAKWPQSRANVLTF
TRBJ1-2 | TRBV28 | CASSNRAKTYGYTF
TRBJ1-1 | TRBV7-2 | CASSFLRKGQGAFF
TRBJ2-5 | TRBV7-9 | CASSPHGGARVETQYF
TRBJ2-5 | TRBV28 | CASRSPVGPQETQYF
TRBJ2-1 | TRBV7-3 | CASSIGASGSYNEQFF
TRBJ2-1 | TRBV4-2 | CASSQGAGGPNEQFF
TRBJ2-1 | TRBV6-6 | CGSSGNNEQFF
TRBJ2-2 | TRBV5-6 | CASSSWGGAHTGELFF
TRBJ1-1 | TRBV29-1 | CSVEGRMNTEAFF
TRBJ2-7 | TRBV28 | CASSPRQGAHEQYF